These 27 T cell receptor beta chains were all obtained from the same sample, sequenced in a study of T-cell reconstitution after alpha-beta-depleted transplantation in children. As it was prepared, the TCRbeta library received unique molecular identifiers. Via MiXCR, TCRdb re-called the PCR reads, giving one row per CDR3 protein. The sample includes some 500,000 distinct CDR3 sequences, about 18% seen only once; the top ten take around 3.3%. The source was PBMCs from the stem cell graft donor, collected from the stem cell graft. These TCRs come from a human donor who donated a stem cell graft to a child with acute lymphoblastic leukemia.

This CDR3 reads CASSLTGRATVQETQYF. The CDR3 nucleotides are TGTGCCAGCAGCTTAACCGGGAGGGCGACGGTCCAAGAGACCCAGTACTTC. The chain couples TRBV7-9 to TRBJ2-5, with 8 bases identical to TRBD2. This CDR3 spans 17 amino acids. Germline CDR1 is SEHNR and CDR2 is FQNEAQ (reference sequence). The junction had 9 bases not matched to a gene; V was cut back by 2 bases and J by 1 base. Full variable domain (rest looked up from reference TRBV7-9 and TRBJ2-5): DTGVSQNPRHKITKRGQNVTFRCDPISEHNRLYWYRQTLGQGPEFLTYFQNEAQLEKSRLLSDRFSAERPKGSFSTLEIQRTEQGDSAMYLCASSLTGRATVQETQYFGPGTRLLVL.

In DNA form, the CDR3 reads TGTGCCAGCAGGCGGGAACAGCCCCAGCATTTT. Protein: CASRREQPQHF. V gene TRBV6-6 combines with J gene TRBJ1-5; no clear D gene. Per the germline V gene, CDR1 is MNHNY and CDR2 is SVGAGI (reference sequence). The CDR3 covers 11 residues. V lost 6 bases and J lost 7, with 7 bases in between.

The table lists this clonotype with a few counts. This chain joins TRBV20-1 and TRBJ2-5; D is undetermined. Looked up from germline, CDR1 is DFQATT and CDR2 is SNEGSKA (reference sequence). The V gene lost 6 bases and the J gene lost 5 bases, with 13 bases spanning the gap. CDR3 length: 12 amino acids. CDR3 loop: CSASILVETQYF. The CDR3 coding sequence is TGCAGTGCGAGTATACTCGTTGAGACCCAGTACTTC.

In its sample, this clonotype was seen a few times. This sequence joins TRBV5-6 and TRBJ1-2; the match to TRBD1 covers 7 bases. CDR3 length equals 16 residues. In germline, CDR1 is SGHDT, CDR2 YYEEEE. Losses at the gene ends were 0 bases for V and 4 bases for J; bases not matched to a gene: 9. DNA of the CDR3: TGTGCCAGCAGCTTGGTGAGGGGGCGGTACGGCTATGGCTACACCTTC. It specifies CASSLVRGRYGYGYTF.

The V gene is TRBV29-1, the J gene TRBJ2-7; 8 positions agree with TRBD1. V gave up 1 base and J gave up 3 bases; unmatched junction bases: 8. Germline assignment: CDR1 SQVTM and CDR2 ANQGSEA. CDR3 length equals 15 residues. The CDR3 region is CSVEGSRQGFYEQYF. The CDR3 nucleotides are TGCAGCGTTGAAGGGTCGCGACAGGGGTTCTACGAGCAGTACTTC.

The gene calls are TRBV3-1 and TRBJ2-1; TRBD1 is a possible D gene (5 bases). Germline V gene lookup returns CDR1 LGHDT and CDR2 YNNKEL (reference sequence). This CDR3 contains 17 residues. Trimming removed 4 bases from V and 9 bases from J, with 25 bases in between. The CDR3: CASSPMTDIQVVGEQFF. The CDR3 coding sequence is TGTGCCAGCAGCCCTATGACGGACATTCAGGTGGTCGGTGAGCAGTTCTTC.

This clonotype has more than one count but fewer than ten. CDR3 amino acids: CASSITGLTEAFF. The CDR3 nucleotides are TGTGCCAGCAGCATCACAGGGCTCACTGAAGCTTTCTTT. This chain uses TRBV12-3 or TRBV12-4 with TRBJ1-1; possibly TRBD1 for D (6 bases). Deletions cut 6 bases from V and 4 bases from J, with 12 bases between. This CDR3 is 13 amino acids long.

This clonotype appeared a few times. CDR3 loop: CASRQTSGVYNEQFF. The CDR3 region has the DNA TGCGCCAGCAGGCAGACTAGCGGGGTCTACAATGAGCAGTTCTTC. The gene calls are TRBV4-1 and TRBJ2-1, with 11 bases fitting TRBD2. Germline V CDR1 and CDR2: MGHRA, YSYEKL. The CDR3 has 15 residues. V dropped 6 bases and J dropped 3; count of bases not matched to a gene: 4.

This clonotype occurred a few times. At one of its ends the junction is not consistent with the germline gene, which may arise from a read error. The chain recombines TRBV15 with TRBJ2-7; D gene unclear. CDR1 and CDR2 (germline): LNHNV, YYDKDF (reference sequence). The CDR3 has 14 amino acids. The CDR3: CATSGDWSSYEQYF. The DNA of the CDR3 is TGTGCCACCAGCGGAGACTGGAGCTCCTACGAGCAGTACTTC.

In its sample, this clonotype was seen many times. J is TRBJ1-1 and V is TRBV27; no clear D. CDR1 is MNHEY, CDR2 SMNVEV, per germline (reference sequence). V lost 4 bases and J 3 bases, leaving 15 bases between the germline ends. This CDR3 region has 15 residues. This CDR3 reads CASSSGYVLYTEAFF. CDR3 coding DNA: TGTGCCAGCAGTTCCGGATACGTCCTTTACACTGAAGCTTTCTTT.

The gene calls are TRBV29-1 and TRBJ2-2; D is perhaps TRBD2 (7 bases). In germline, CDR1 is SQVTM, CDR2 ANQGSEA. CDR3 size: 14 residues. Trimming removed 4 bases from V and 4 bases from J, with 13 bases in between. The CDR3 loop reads CSVAAGHSTGELFF. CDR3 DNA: TGCAGCGTTGCAGCGGGACATTCCACCGGGGAGCTGTTTTTT.

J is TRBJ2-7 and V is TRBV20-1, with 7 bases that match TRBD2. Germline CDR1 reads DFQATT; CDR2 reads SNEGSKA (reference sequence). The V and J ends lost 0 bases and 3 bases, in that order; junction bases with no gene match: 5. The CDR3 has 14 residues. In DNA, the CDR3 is TGCAGTGCTAGAGATCGGGGGGACGGCTACGAGCAGTACTTC. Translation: CSARDRGDGYEQYF.

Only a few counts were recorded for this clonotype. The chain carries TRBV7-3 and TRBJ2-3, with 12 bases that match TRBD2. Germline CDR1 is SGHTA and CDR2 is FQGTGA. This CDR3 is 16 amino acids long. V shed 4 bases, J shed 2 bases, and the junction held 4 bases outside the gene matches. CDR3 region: CASSSLAGGTTDTQYF. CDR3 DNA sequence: TGTGCCAGCAGCTCCCTAGCGGGAGGGACCACAGATACGCAGTATTTT.

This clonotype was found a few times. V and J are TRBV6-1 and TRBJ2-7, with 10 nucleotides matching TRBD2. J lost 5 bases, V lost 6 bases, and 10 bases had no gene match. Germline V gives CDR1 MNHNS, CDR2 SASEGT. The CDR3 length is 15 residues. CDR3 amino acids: CASSPQALAGDEQYF. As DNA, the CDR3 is TGTGCCAGCAGCCCCCAGGCTCTAGCGGGAGACGAGCAGTACTTC.

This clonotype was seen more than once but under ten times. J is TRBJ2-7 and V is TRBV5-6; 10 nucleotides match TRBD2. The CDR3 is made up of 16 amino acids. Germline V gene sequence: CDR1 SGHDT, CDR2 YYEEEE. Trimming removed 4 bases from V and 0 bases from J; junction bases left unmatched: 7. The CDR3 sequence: CASSKLAGWSSYEQYF. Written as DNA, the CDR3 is TGTGCCAGCAGCAAACTAGCGGGATGGTCCTCCTACGAGCAGTACTTC.

The CDR3 DNA is TGTGCCAGCAGCTTAAATTTGGTTAACTCCTACAATGAGCAGTTCTTC. It translates to CASSLNLVNSYNEQFF. The V gene is TRBV11-2, the J gene TRBJ2-1; D gene ambiguous. V dropped 2 bases and J dropped 0 bases, with 11 bases sitting between them. CDR3 length: 16 amino acids. Looked up from germline, CDR1 is SGHAT and CDR2 is FQNNGV.

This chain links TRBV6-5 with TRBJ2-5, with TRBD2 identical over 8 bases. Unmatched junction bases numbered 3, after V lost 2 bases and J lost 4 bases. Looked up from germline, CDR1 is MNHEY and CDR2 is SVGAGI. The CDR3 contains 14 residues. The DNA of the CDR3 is TGTGCCAGCAGTTACGTCGGGGGGGGAGAGACCCAGTACTTC. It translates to CASSYVGGGETQYF.

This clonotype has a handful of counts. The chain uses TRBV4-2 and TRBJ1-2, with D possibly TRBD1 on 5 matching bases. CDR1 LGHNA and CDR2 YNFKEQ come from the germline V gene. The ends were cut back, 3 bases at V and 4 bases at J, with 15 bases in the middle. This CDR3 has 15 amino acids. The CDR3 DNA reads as TGTGCCAGCAGCCATCCTGGGGGAGACCCCTATGGCTACACCTTC. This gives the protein CASSHPGGDPYGYTF.

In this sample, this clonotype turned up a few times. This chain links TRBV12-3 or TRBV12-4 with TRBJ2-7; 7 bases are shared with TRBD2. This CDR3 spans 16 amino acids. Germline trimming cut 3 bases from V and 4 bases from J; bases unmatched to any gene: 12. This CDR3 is CASSFTIGPGGYEQYF. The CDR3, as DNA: TGTGCCAGCAGTTTTACCATTGGCCCCGGGGGGTACGAGCAGTACTTC.

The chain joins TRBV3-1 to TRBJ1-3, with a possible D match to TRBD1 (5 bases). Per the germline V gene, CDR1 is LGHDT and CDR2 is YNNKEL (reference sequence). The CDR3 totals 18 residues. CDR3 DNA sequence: TGTACCTCCGGGACTCAACCTTCTCCCGTAAGCTCTGGAAACACCATATATTTT. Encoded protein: CTSGTQPSPVSSGNTIYF.

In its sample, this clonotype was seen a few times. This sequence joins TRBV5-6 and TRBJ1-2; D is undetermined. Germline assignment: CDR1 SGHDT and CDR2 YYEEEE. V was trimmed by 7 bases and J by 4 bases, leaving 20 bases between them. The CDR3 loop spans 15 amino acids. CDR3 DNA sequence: TGTGCCAGCCTCAGAGGTGCGTCCGGGGTCTATGGCTACACCTTC. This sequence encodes CASLRGASGVYGYTF. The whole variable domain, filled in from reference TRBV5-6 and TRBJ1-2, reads DAGVTQSPTHLIKTRGQQVTLRCSPKSGHDTVSWYQQALGQGPQFIFQYYEEEERQRGNFPDRFSGHQFPNYSSELNVNALLLGDSALYLCASLRGASGVYGYTFGSGTRLTVV.

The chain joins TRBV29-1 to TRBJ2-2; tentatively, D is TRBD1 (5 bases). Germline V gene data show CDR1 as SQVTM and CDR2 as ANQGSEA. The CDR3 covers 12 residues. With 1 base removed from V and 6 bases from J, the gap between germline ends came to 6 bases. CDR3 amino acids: CSVEVRAGELFF. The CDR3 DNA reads TGCAGCGTTGAAGTCAGGGCCGGGGAGCTGTTTTTT.

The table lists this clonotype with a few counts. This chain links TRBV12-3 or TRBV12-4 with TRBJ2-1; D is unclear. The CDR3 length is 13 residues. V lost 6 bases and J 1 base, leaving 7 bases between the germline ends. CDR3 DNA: TGTGCCAGCAGACGGCCATCCTACAATGAGCAGTTCTTC. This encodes CASRRPSYNEQFF.

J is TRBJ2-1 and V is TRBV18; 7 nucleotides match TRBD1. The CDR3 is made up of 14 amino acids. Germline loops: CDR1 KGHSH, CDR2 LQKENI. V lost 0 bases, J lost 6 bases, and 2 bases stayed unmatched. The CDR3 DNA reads TGTGCCAGCTCACCACCGGGACAGTCCAATGAGCAGTTCTTC. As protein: CASSPPGQSNEQFF.

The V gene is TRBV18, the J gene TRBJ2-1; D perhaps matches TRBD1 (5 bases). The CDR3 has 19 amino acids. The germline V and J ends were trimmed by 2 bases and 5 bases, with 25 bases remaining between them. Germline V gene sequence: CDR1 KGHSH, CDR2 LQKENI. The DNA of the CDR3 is TGTGCCAGCTCACCATTAGGAGACAGAAGCCCCCAGCCTCACAATGAGCAGTTCTTC. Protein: CASSPLGDRSPQPHNEQFF.

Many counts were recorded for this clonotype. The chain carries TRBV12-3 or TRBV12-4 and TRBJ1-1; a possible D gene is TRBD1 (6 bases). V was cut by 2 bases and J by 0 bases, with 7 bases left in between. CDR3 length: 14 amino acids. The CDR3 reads CASSLQGMNTEAFF. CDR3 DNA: TGTGCCAGCAGTTTACAGGGGATGAACACTGAAGCTTTCTTT.

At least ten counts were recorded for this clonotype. CDR3 coding DNA: TGTGCCAGCAGTGACCTGCGAAAGAGACTACAGCTTTACTCTGGGGCCAACGTCCTGACTTTC. Residues: CASSDLRKRLQLYSGANVLTF. The V and J genes are TRBV2 and TRBJ2-6; TRBD2 is a possible D gene (5 bases). Trimming took off 3 bases at V and 0 bases at J, with 24 bases between the two ends. Germline V CDR1 and CDR2: SNHLY, FYNNEI. The CDR3 is 21 residues long.